The clone carrying this TCR beta chain showed up just once. Its antigen is not known. The authors reverse transcribed about 0.5 to 1 ug RNA with random hexamers. The TCR beta CDR3 was amplified by immunoSEQ multiplex PCR across 54 Vbeta, 13 Jbeta. TCRdb passed the immunoSEQ multiplex PCR reads through MiXCR, listing each CDR3 protein once. The table shows around 190,000 distinct CDR3 sequences, with roughly 92% occurring only once. TCR beta from blood CD8+ and CD4+ T cells was sequenced. TEMRA cells were enriched by FACS, while CD8+ and CD4+ T cells were obtained through a negative isolation that was performed magnetically. This record comes from a study of CD8 T cells in Susac syndrome. The CDR3 runs 17 residues. Trimming pared 6 bases from V and 1 base from J, leaving 19 bases between. Germline CDR1 LGHDT, CDR2 YNNKEL (reference sequence). Notes on the study in general: Regarding the TCR sequencing and HLA analysis, the study admitted that a relatively small number of individuals were involved.

Specimen: CD4+ T cells from PBMCs. The chain joins TRBV3-1 to TRBJ1-3; no clear D gene. The clonotype was recovered from a human donor in good health. CDR3 loop: CASSTRAPFGSGNTIYF. CDR3 coding DNA: TGTGCCAGCAGTACCAGAGCCCCTTTCGGATCTGGAAACACCATATATTTT.